This T cell receptor (beta chain) was observed in a study of control samples from healthy donors and cancer patients. The ends lost 5 bases at V and 5 bases at J; junction bases unmatched: 7. The CDR3 loop spans 17 amino acids. Germline-derived CDR1 and CDR2 are LNHDA and SQIVND (reference sequence). Some clones are missing from TCRdb's copy, which holds only in-frame ones; the method was immunoSEQ multiplex PCR. Here the sample spans 85,000 to 95,000 clones, roughly four fifths being singletons. The sequenced material came from blood. The origin of this receptor is a woman in her fifties or sixties in good health. The chain recombines TRBV19 with TRBJ2-2, with 14 bases fitting TRBD2. The chain's CDR3 is CASSPGLAGGRTGELFF. In DNA form, the CDR3 reads TGTGCCAGTAGTCCAGGACTAGCGGGAGGTAGGACCGGGGAGCTGTTTTTT.